A selection of T cell receptor beta chains follows, all from one sample in a study of lymphopenia after photon versus proton radiotherapy. The table came from immunoSEQ multiplex PCR; TCRdb's copy has only in-frame clones and leaves some out. The sample has some 20,000 clones, 80% to 90% seen once. The sequencing used peripheral blood, collected from a patient treated with photon-based radiotherapy. Receptors were obtained from a woman aged 45-59 years with pancreatic cancer. CDR3s include the opening cysteine and the closing phenylalanine or tryptophan.

V: TRBV15; J: TRBJ1-5; CDR3: CATSRDPGGNQPQHF
V: TRBV28; J: TRBJ2-5; CDR3: CASRTRGRGETQYF
V: TRBV5-4; J: TRBJ2-3; CDR3: CASSLTPLAGDTDTQYF
V: TRBV7-2; J: TRBJ2-1; CDR3: CASSLDGRGPPYNEQFF
V: TRBV4-1; J: TRBJ1-3; CDR3: CASSQNQGGNTIYF
V: TRBV18; J: TRBJ2-7; CDR3: CASSPGVAGVMGEQYF
V: TRBV2; J: TRBJ2-3; CDR3: CATTGFTGREESSDTQYF
V: TRBV11-2; J: TRBJ2-1; CDR3: CASSLVLPEPPFF
V: TRBV27; J: TRBJ2-7; CDR3: CASTPLRGQGDYEQYF
V: TRBV5-6; J: TRBJ2-3; CDR3: CASSPGTDYTQYF
V: TRBV5-1; J: TRBJ2-7; CDR3: CASSLTPGTGTLIGSYEQYF
V: TRBV9; J: TRBJ2-1; CDR3: CASSDRTSGTLRSSYNEQFF
V: TRBV5-1; J: TRBJ2-2; CDR3: CASRAGTVANTGELFF
V: TRBV10-3; J: TRBJ2-1; CDR3: CAISESGLGGRSSYNEQFF